These 24 T cell receptor beta chains were all obtained from the same sample, sequenced in a study of blood T cells in healthy people across ages. A J-beta primer mix and a sample-barcoded 5' primer were used in a second PCR of about 7 to 12 cycles. Each CDR3 protein gets one entry after TCRdb re-called the 5' RACE reads with MiXCR. The table records under 1 million distinct CDR3 sequences, under 45% of them present only once. Sequencing was done on a sample of blood. All receptors derive from a man between 60 and 70 years old in good health.

The chain joins TRBV12-3 or TRBV12-4 to TRBJ2-6, with D possibly TRBD2 on 6 matching bases. This CDR3 has 13 residues. V was cut by 8 bases and J by 2 bases, with 7 bases left in between. CDR3 coding DNA: TGTGCCAGCGGGGAGGCTGGGGCCAACGTCCTGACTTTC. Protein product: CASGEAGANVLTF.

The chain employs TRBV20-1 and TRBJ2-7, with TRBD1 matching 9 bases. The CDR3 is made up of 15 amino acids. The junction had 8 bases not matched to a gene; V was cut back by 2 bases and J by 3 bases. Germline values: CDR1 DFQATT, CDR2 SNEGSKA (reference sequence). CDR3 nucleotides: TGCAGTGCTAGAAGTTTAACAGGGGGCTTCTACGAGCAGTACTTC. Translation: CSARSLTGGFYEQYF.

The rearrangement uses TRBV6-2 or TRBV6-3 and TRBJ2-1; 9 bases map to TRBD1. This CDR3 has 15 residues. Germline V gene lookup returns CDR1 MNHEY and CDR2 SVGEGT. V gave up 6 bases and J gave up 6 bases; unmatched junction bases: 9. The CDR3 DNA follows: TGTGCCAGCAGCCCTGGGACAGGGAGAGGCAATGAGCAGTTCTTC. As protein: CASSPGTGRGNEQFF.

The rearrangement uses TRBV7-2 and TRBJ2-1, with D unclear. Per the germline V gene, CDR1 is SGHTA and CDR2 is FQGNSA. The V and J ends lost 2 bases and 8 bases respectively, with 13 bases between them. The CDR3 has 14 residues. This CDR3 reads CASSLLLLFHEQFF. The CDR3 nucleotides are TGTGCCAGCAGCTTATTGTTGTTGTTCCATGAGCAGTTCTTC. Filled out from reference TRBV7-2 and TRBJ2-1, the complete variable domain reads GAGVSQSPSNKVTEKGKDVELRCDPISGHTALYWYRQSLGQGLEFLIYFQGNSAPDKSGLPSDRFSAERTGGSVSTLTIQRTQQEDSAVYLCASSLLLLFHEQFFGPGTRLTVL.

This clonotype was counted between two and nine times. The chain is built from TRBV27 and TRBJ2-6; no definite D call. Trimming left V 5 bases short and J 2 bases short, with 13 bases between. The CDR3 is 16 residues long. Germline lookup yields CDR1 MNHEY and CDR2 SMNVEV (reference sequence). CDR3: CASSPPTLTGANVLTF. In nucleotides, the CDR3 is TGTGCCAGCAGTCCCCCGACACTCACTGGGGCCAACGTCCTGACTTTC.

The chain carries TRBV20-1 and TRBJ2-5; D remains unclear. The end of the DNA aligns better with TRBJ2-1, so the J call may be wrong. The CDR3 extends over 11 amino acids. CDR1 DFQATT and CDR2 SNEGSKA come from the germline V gene (reference sequence). The CDR3 sequence: CSARAGETQFF. The CDR3 region has the DNA TGCAGTGCTAGAGCTGGAGAGACCCAGTTCTTC.

This clonotype was seen many times. One end of the junction is discordant with germline, which a read error may explain. V and J are TRBV5-1 and TRBJ2-7; 9 positions match TRBD1. CDR1 and CDR2 (germline): SGHRS, YFSETQ. The CDR3 has 14 amino acids. CDR3 coding DNA: TGTGCCAGCAGCTCTACAGGGGGCAGCTACGAGCAGTACTTC. Translating gives CASSSTGGSYEQYF.

The table lists this clonotype with a few counts. V and J are TRBV6-6 and TRBJ1-1, with D perhaps TRBD1 (6 bases). This CDR3 is 12 amino acids long. Germline V CDR1 and CDR2: MNHNY, SVGAGI (reference sequence). The ends were cut back, 6 bases at V and 8 bases at J, with 13 bases in the middle. CDR3 nucleotide sequence: TGTGCCAGCAGGACAGGCCCCTGGGAAGCTTTCTTT. Protein sequence: CASRTGPWEAFF.

This rearrangement joins TRBV7-2 to TRBJ1-1; D possibly corresponds to TRBD1 (5 bases). This CDR3 spans 16 amino acids. Germline V lookup: CDR1 SGHTA, CDR2 FQGNSA. Trimming cost V 1 base and J 1 base, with 13 bases left between them. The CDR3 reads CASSLVIGGRNTEAFF. The CDR3 region has the DNA TGTGCCAGCAGCTTAGTGATCGGGGGACGGAACACTGAAGCTTTCTTT.

The rearrangement joins TRBV3-1 to TRBJ2-3; 8 bases map to TRBD1. Trimming took 0 bases from V and 0 from J; bases not matched to a gene: 2. Germline CDR1 reads LGHDT; CDR2 reads YNNKEL (reference sequence). The CDR3 has 16 amino acids. The CDR3 here is CASSQEDRGSTDTQYF. In nucleotides, the CDR3 is TGTGCCAGCAGCCAAGAAGACAGGGGAAGCACAGATACGCAGTATTTT.

The rearrangement links TRBV4-3 to TRBJ2-3; 8 nucleotides align to TRBD1. The CDR3 runs to 17 residues. After removal of 0 bases from V and 2 bases from J, the junction contained 7 bases not matched to a gene. Germline V gene sequence: CDR1 LGHNA, CDR2 YSLEER. Here the CDR3 reads CASSQERTGYVTDTQYF. The CDR3 region has the DNA TGCGCCAGCAGCCAAGAGCGGACAGGGTATGTCACAGATACGCAGTATTTT.

This chain uses TRBV28 with TRBJ2-7; 9 bases fit TRBD1. The CDR3 sequence is 14 residues long. Unmatched junction bases numbered 14, after V lost 5 bases and J lost 12 bases. Looked up from germline, CDR1 is MDHEN and CDR2 is SYDVKM. The CDR3 nucleotides are TGTGCCAGCAGTCCAAGTAGACAGGGGGTGGGTGTGTACTTC. As protein: CASSPSRQGVGVYF. Supplemented by reference TRBV28 and TRBJ2-7, the full variable domain reads DVKVTQSSRYLVKRTGEKVFLECVQDMDHENMFWYRQDPGLGLRLIYFSYDVKMKEKGDIPEGYSVSREKKERFSLILESASTNQTSMYLCASSPSRQGVGVYFGPGTRLTVT.

This clonotype was counted a few times. The chain has TRBV20-1 and TRBJ2-5; 10 bases line up with TRBD1. The CDR3 is 13 amino acids. Trimming took 5 bases from V and 4 from J; bases not matched to a gene: 4. From germline, CDR1 is DFQATT and CDR2 SNEGSKA (reference sequence). CDR3 amino acids: CSAGQGGGETQYF. For the CDR3, the DNA is TGCAGTGCTGGACAGGGGGGGGGAGAGACCCAGTACTTC.

Comment on this clonotype: At one boundary the junction diverges from the germline segment, which might be a read error. The rearrangement uses TRBV20-1 and TRBJ2-7, with 8 nucleotides matching TRBD2. The CDR3 has 14 amino acids. Looked up from germline, CDR1 is DFQATT and CDR2 is SNEGSKA (reference sequence). CDR3 loop: CSASNKLAVAEQYF. The CDR3 region has the DNA TGCAGCGCTAGTAATAAACTAGCGGTTGCCGAGCAGTACTTC.

Of note for this clonotype: A much larger clone lies a single base off, so this may be a read error. V is TRBV10-3 and J is TRBJ2-5; D is possibly TRBD2 (5 bases). The DNA end favors TRBJ2-1, so the J call may be wrong. Germline values: CDR1 ENHRY, CDR2 SYGVKD. The CDR3 runs to 12 residues. The CDR3 spells CATRERQETQFF. CDR3 coding DNA: TGTGCCACCCGGGAACGCCAAGAGACCCAGTTCTTC.

The DNA of the CDR3 is TGCAGTGCCGCTACTAGCATCTCCTACAATGAGCAGTTCTTC. Translation: CSAATSISYNEQFF. V and J are TRBV20-1 and TRBJ2-1; tentatively, D is TRBD2 (6 bases). In germline, CDR1 is DFQATT, CDR2 SNEGSKA (reference sequence). The CDR3 runs 14 residues. Trimming removed 6 bases from V and 0 bases from J, with 12 bases in between.

This clonotype was found once. The chain combines TRBV7-3 with TRBJ2-3; D possibly corresponds to TRBD1 (6 bases). The length of the CDR3 is 14 residues. Trimming shortened V by 5 bases and J by 6 bases, and 15 bases separated the two germline ends. Looked up from germline, CDR1 is SGHTA and CDR2 is FQGTGA. The CDR3 DNA is TGTGCCAGCAGCCTCTCGGCTACAGGGGATACGCAGTATTTT. Translated, it gives CASSLSATGDTQYF.

At least ten counts were recorded for this clonotype. The chain has TRBV9 and TRBJ2-1, with 9 bases identical to TRBD1. V lost 3 bases, J lost 5 bases, and 6 bases stayed unmatched. This CDR3 has 15 residues. The V gene's germline CDR1 is SGDLS and CDR2 YYNGEE. DNA of the CDR3: TGTGCCAGCAGCGGGTCGGGACAGGGTCACAATGAGCAGTTCTTC. Amino acids: CASSGSGQGHNEQFF. Filled out from reference TRBV9 and TRBJ2-1, the complete variable domain reads DSGVTQTPKHLITATGQRVTLRCSPRSGDLSVYWYQQSLDQGLQFLIQYYNGEERAKGNILERFSAQQFPDLHSELNLSSLELGDSALYFCASSGSGQGHNEQFFGPGTRLTVL.

This clonotype has a count of ten or more. The chain links TRBV20-1 to TRBJ1-2; unclear D gene. The CDR3 contains 14 residues. Per germline, CDR1 DFQATT and CDR2 SNEGSKA (reference sequence). Between the trimmed V and J ends, which lost 0 bases and 7 bases, there was a span of 15 bases. In DNA form, the CDR3 reads TGCAGTGCTAGAGATATGGGGTCTCCGGGTGGCTACACCTTC. This sequence encodes CSARDMGSPGGYTF.

This clonotype has just a few counts. The chain uses TRBV2 and TRBJ2-7, with TRBD2 identical over 7 bases. Trimming took 0 bases from V and 3 from J; bases not matched to a gene: 5. Looked up from germline, CDR1 is SNHLY and CDR2 is FYNNEI. CDR3 length: 15 residues. DNA of the CDR3: TGTGCCAGCAGTGAAGCGCGCGGGGGTCTCTACGAGCAGTACTTC. Protein product: CASSEARGGLYEQYF. The variable domain in full, with the rest retrieved from reference TRBV2 and TRBJ2-7, is EPEVTQTPSHQVTQMGQEVILRCVPISNHLYFYWYRQILGQKVEFLVSFYNNEISEKSEIFDDQFSVERPDGSNFTLKIRSTKLEDSAMYFCASSEARGGLYEQYFGPGTRLTVT.

This clonotype occurred a few times. This chain links TRBV12-3 or TRBV12-4 with TRBJ1-2; TRBD1 is a possible D gene (6 bases). Trimming stripped 3 bases from V and 3 bases from J, with 11 bases between. The CDR3 is 14 residues long. The CDR3 here is CASSLFGGDYGYTF. DNA for the CDR3: TGTGCCAGCAGTTTGTTCGGGGGCGACTATGGCTACACCTTC.

The V gene is TRBV20-1, the J gene TRBJ1-5; possible D gene TRBD1, 5 bases. Trimming shortened V by 6 bases and J by 6 bases, and 18 bases separated the two germline ends. The V gene's germline CDR1 is DFQATT and CDR2 SNEGSKA (reference sequence). This CDR3 contains 14 residues. CDR3 in DNA: TGCAGTGCCCCTTCGGGACCCGCAGTTCAGCCCCAGCATTTT. Amino acids: CSAPSGPAVQPQHF.

This chain uses TRBV2 with TRBJ1-2, with TRBD1 as a possible D gene (5 bases). Germline-derived CDR1 and CDR2 are SNHLY and FYNNEI. The V end was cut by 2 bases, the J end by 2 bases, with 9 bases between. CDR3 length equals 14 residues. CDR3 nucleotides: TGTGCCAGCAGTGAAAGGGGAGCAAACTATGGCTACACCTTC. Protein product: CASSERGANYGYTF. Drawing the rest from reference TRBV2 and TRBJ1-2, the complete variable domain is EPEVTQTPSHQVTQMGQEVILRCVPISNHLYFYWYRQILGQKVEFLVSFYNNEISEKSEIFDDQFSVERPDGSNFTLKIRSTKLEDSAMYFCASSERGANYGYTFGSGTRLTVV.

This clonotype appeared a few times. The gene calls are TRBV7-2 and TRBJ2-5, with a weak D call TRBD2 (7 bases). Trimming pared 10 bases from V and 7 bases from J, leaving 16 bases between. The CDR3 loop spans 12 amino acids. Germline loops: CDR1 SGHTA, CDR2 FQGNSA. DNA of the CDR3: TGTGCCACGGGGGGCTCCGGTGGGACCCAGTACTTC. Protein: CATGGSGGTQYF. Together with reference TRBV7-2 and TRBJ2-5, the CDR3 gives the full variable domain: GAGVSQSPSNKVTEKGKDVELRCDPISGHTALYWYRQSLGQGLEFLIYFQGNSAPDKSGLPSDRFSAERTGGSVSTLTIQRTQQEDSAVYLCATGGSGGTQYFGPGTRLLVL.